Listed here is a single TCR beta chain. In the original processing: Amplification of reference gene primers was used by the study to estimate nucleated cell counts. The protocol was immunoSEQ multiplex PCR, while the TCRdb copy is restricted to in-frame clones and leaves out a portion. The DNA was the basis for D and trimming; V, J and clone size are from that table. This table holds 80,000 to 100,000 clones, roughly 78% found once. The data stem from a study of blood T cell repertoires in COVID-19. Across the whole study: The United States, Italy and Spain supplied acute and convalescent COVID-19 samples. T cells, B-cell-depleted T cells, or PBMCs supplied cDNA or gDNA.

The CDR3 spans 14 residues. V was trimmed by 8 bases and J by 2 bases, leaving 16 bases between them. The germline CDR1 and CDR2 sequences are SEHNR and FQNEAQ (reference sequence). This sequence originates from an older woman with acute or convalescent COVID-19. This chain joins TRBV7-9 and TRBJ2-7; a weak D match, TRBD2 (6 bases). Material for sequencing was peripheral blood. The CDR3 DNA reads as TGTGCCAGCTCCCACCCAGGCGGGACCTACGAGCAGTACTTC. It encodes CASSHPGGTYEQYF. Looking up the rest from reference TRBV7-9 and TRBJ2-7 gives the full variable domain: DTGVSQNPRHKITKRGQNVTFRCDPISEHNRLYWYRQTLGQGPEFLTYFQNEAQLEKSRLLSDRFSAERPKGSFSTLEIQRTEQGDSAMYLCASSHPGGTYEQYFGPGTRLTVT.